The next 27 T cell receptor beta chains were all read from a single sample in a study of blood T cell repertoires in COVID-19. TCRdb's table, derived via immunoSEQ multiplex PCR, lists solely in-frame clones and lacks some. The sample gives more than 70,000 clones, 86% of which show up once; around a fifth is in the top ten. Sequenced input: peripheral blood. The receptors shown here come from a woman of 80 years or more in a cohort sampled during active or convalescent COVID-19.

This sequence joins TRBV7-3 and TRBJ2-3; TRBD2 matches at 7 bases. The junction had 7 bases not matched to a gene; V was cut back by 7 bases and J by 0 bases. The CDR3 extends over 15 amino acids. CDR1 SGHTA and CDR2 FQGTGA come from the germline V gene. The CDR3 bases are TGTGCCAGCACCCTCTCTAGCGGTAGCACAGATACGCAGTATTTT. Protein product: CASTLSSGSTDTQYF. The full variable domain, its missing parts supplied by reference TRBV7-3 and TRBJ2-3, is GAGVSQTPSNKVTEKGKYVELRCDPISGHTALYWYRQSLGQGPEFLIYFQGTGAADDSGLPNDRFFAVRPEGSVSTLKIQRTERGDSAVYLCASTLSSGSTDTQYFGPGTRLTVL.

The V call is TRBV5-5, the J call TRBJ1-3, with TRBD1 as a possible D gene (6 bases). V lost 3 bases and J 1 base, leaving 8 bases between the germline ends. The CDR3 has 14 residues. Per germline, CDR1 SGHKS and CDR2 YYEKEE (reference sequence). In nucleotides, the CDR3 is TGTGCCAGCAGCTCGGGACATTCTGGAAACACCATATATTTT. Protein sequence: CASSSGHSGNTIYF.

The J gene is TRBJ1-6, the V gene TRBV18; a weak D match, TRBD1 (5 bases). V lost 4 bases, J lost 8 bases, and 15 bases lay in between. This CDR3 has 15 residues. The germline V gene has CDR1 KGHSH and CDR2 LQKENI. The CDR3 sequence is CASSHGHGQYSPLHF. For the CDR3, the DNA is TGTGCCAGCTCACACGGACATGGCCAGTATTCACCCCTCCACTTT.

The rearrangement joins TRBV5-1 to TRBJ1-1; D unresolved. CDR3 length: 15 residues. The V end lost 0 bases, the J end lost 0 bases, and 9 bases lay between the germline ends. Germline lookup yields CDR1 SGHRS and CDR2 YFSETQ. The CDR3, as DNA: TGCGCCAGCAGCTTGGAAATAGCCATGAACACTGAAGCTTTCTTT. Amino acids: CASSLEIAMNTEAFF.

V usage is TRBV11-3 and J usage is TRBJ1-1; D is perhaps TRBD1 (6 bases). Germline CDR1 SGHNT, CDR2 YENEEA. CDR3 length: 15 amino acids. V dropped 5 bases and J dropped 2 bases, with 15 bases sitting between them. The CDR3 reads CASSTGTSYNTEAFF. In nucleotides, the CDR3 is TGTGCCAGCAGCACCGGGACATCCTATAACACTGAAGCTTTCTTT.

V is TRBV28 and J is TRBJ2-7; 15 bases align to TRBD2. CDR1 is MDHEN, CDR2 SYDVKM, per germline. Trimming took 5 bases from V and 4 from J; bases not matched to a gene: 9. This CDR3 is built from 17 residues. Written as DNA, the CDR3 is TGTGCCAGCAGTCCTTCCGGGACTAGCGGGAGGCGTTACGAGCAGTACTTC. It specifies CASSPSGTSGRRYEQYF.

This chain connects TRBV2 to TRBJ2-5, with TRBD2 identical over 8 bases. Per germline, CDR1 SNHLY and CDR2 FYNNEI. This CDR3 is 14 amino acids long. V trimming: 5 bases; J trimming: 5 bases; junction bases outside the gene matches: 7. For the CDR3, the DNA is TGTGCCAGCAGTCTTTTTAGCGGGATGGAGACCCAGTACTTC. It is translated as CASSLFSGMETQYF.

V gene TRBV6-4 combines with J gene TRBJ2-3, with 7 bases aligning to TRBD2. The germline V gene has CDR1 MRHNA and CDR2 SNTAGT. The CDR3 extends over 14 amino acids. Trimming cost V 6 bases and J 2 bases; bases outside gene matches: 5. CDR3: CASSRDYYTDTQYF. CDR3 sequence (DNA): TGTGCCAGCAGCCGGGACTACTACACAGATACGCAGTATTTT.

This clone was counted a few times. This sequence joins TRBV3-1 (or the pseudogene TRBV3-2) and TRBJ2-1; 12 nucleotides agree with TRBD2. The CDR3 has 17 amino acids. CDR1 is LGHDT, CDR2 YNNKEL, per germline (reference sequence). Trimming at V came to 1 base and at J to 4 bases, leaving 5 bases not matched to a gene. The CDR3 reads CASSQAGLAGRYNEQFF. In DNA, the CDR3 is TGTGCCAGCAGCCAAGCCGGACTAGCGGGAAGGTACAATGAGCAGTTCTTC.

The chain carries TRBV27 and TRBJ1-1, with 9 bases lining up with TRBD1. This CDR3 has 16 amino acids. The germline V gene has CDR1 MNHEY and CDR2 SMNVEV (reference sequence). Unmatched junction bases numbered 7, after V lost 5 bases and J lost 0 bases. The CDR3 nucleotides are TGTGCCAGCAGTCTAGGACAGGGGCGGATGAACACTGAAGCTTTCTTT. Protein sequence: CASSLGQGRMNTEAFF.

This clone was observed a single time. The chain employs TRBV5-1 and TRBJ2-7; a weak D match, TRBD1 (6 bases). In germline, CDR1 is SGHRS, CDR2 YFSETQ. The CDR3 extends over 14 amino acids. Between the trimmed V and J ends, which lost 0 bases and 2 bases, there was a span of 9 bases. The CDR3 here is CASSLEQGPYEQYF. The CDR3 DNA reads TGCGCCAGCAGCTTGGAACAGGGTCCCTACGAGCAGTACTTC.

The chain links TRBV24-1 to TRBJ2-3; 7 bases fit TRBD2. V gave up 5 bases and J gave up 4 bases; unmatched junction bases: 8. This CDR3 has 15 residues. Germline V CDR1 and CDR2: KGHDR, SFDVKD. CDR3 loop: CATSGAGVLADTQYF. CDR3 coding DNA: TGTGCCACCAGTGGGGCGGGAGTTTTGGCAGATACGCAGTATTTT.

This sequence joins TRBV3-1 (or the pseudogene TRBV3-2) and TRBJ1-2; D is unclear. The V and J ends lost 4 bases and 2 bases respectively, with 17 bases between them. The CDR3 totals 16 residues. CDR1 and CDR2 (germline): LGHDT, YNNKEL (reference sequence). In nucleotides, the CDR3 is TGTGCCAGCAGCCGATCCCCGGGAGGGCACAACTATGGCTACACCTTC. Its translation: CASSRSPGGHNYGYTF.

The chain links TRBV10-3 to TRBJ1-4; 9 bases line up with TRBD1. CDR1 and CDR2 (germline): ENHRY, SYGVKD. The CDR3 totals 14 residues. The trim removed 5 bases at V and 6 bases at J, leaving 4 bases unmatched. For the CDR3, the DNA is TGTGCCATCAGTAAGGGACAGGGATATGAAAAACTGTTTTTT. Translation: CAISKGQGYEKLFF.

The CDR3 DNA follows: TGTGCCAGCAGCCTCCTAGGACTAGCGGGAAGTTTTGAGCAGTACTTC. Its protein is CASSLLGLAGSFEQYF. This chain connects TRBV28 to TRBJ2-7; 12 nucleotides match TRBD2. The V segment lost 6 bases and the J segment 7 bases; nucleotides outside the gene matches: 13. Per the germline V gene, CDR1 is MDHEN and CDR2 is SYDVKM. This CDR3 spans 16 amino acids.

Only a few counts were recorded for this clone. In nucleotides, the CDR3 is TGTGCCAGCAGCCCTTGGGGCAACACTGAAGCTTTCTTT. Its translation is CASSPWGNTEAFF. The chain joins TRBV28 to TRBJ1-1; D is perhaps TRBD1 (5 bases). The CDR3 totals 13 residues. Germline-derived CDR1 and CDR2 are MDHEN and SYDVKM. The V and J ends lost 6 bases and 2 bases respectively, with 10 bases between them. The complete variable domain, with remaining parts taken from reference TRBV28 and TRBJ1-1, reads DVKVTQSSRYLVKRTGEKVFLECVQDMDHENMFWYRQDPGLGLRLIYFSYDVKMKEKGDIPEGYSVSREKKERFSLILESASTNQTSMYLCASSPWGNTEAFFGQGTRLTVV.

V is TRBV6-5 and J is TRBJ2-1, with D maybe TRBD2 (6 bases). V gave up 3 bases and J gave up 4 bases, with 13 bases separating them. The CDR3 extends over 15 amino acids. Looked up from germline, CDR1 is MNHEY and CDR2 is SVGAGI. CDR3 protein: CASSYSGTSYNEQFF. CDR3 nucleotides: TGTGCCAGCAGTTATTCGGGGACTTCATACAATGAGCAGTTCTTC.

V usage is TRBV19 and J usage is TRBJ2-5, with TRBD1 identical over 9 bases. This CDR3 is 14 amino acids long. V lost 4 bases, J lost 5 bases, and 5 bases stayed unmatched. Germline V gene sequence: CDR1 LNHDA, CDR2 SQIVND (reference sequence). The CDR3: CASSTGQGKETQYF. CDR3 nucleotides: TGTGCCAGTAGTACGGGACAGGGCAAGGAGACCCAGTACTTC.

The chain uses TRBV30 and TRBJ1-2; D might be TRBD1 (6 bases). The length of the CDR3 is 11 residues. In germline, CDR1 is GTSNPN, CDR2 SVGIG (reference sequence). CDR3 in DNA: TGTGCAGCGACAGGAGGAGATGGCTACACCTTC. Protein sequence: CAATGGDGYTF.

J is TRBJ2-2 and V is TRBV12-3 or TRBV12-4; D call uncertain. The CDR3 length is 12 residues. Trimming stripped 2 bases from V and 8 bases from J, with 6 bases between. The CDR3 here is CASSLTGGELFF. CDR3 in DNA: TGTGCCAGCAGTTTAACCGGGGGGGAGCTGTTTTTT.

This rearrangement joins TRBV11-2 to TRBJ2-3; 9 bases are shared with TRBD2. The trim removed 0 bases at V and 7 bases at J, leaving 14 bases unmatched. This CDR3 is 18 amino acids long. CDR1 and CDR2 from the germline V gene are SGHAT and FQNNGV. The CDR3 here is CASSLELGLAGILNTQYF. CDR3 in DNA: TGTGCCAGCAGCTTAGAACTTGGGCTAGCGGGAATTCTTAATACGCAGTATTTT. The whole variable domain, filled in from reference TRBV11-2 and TRBJ2-3, reads EAGVAQSPRYKIIEKRQSVAFWCNPISGHATLYWYQQILGQGPKLLIQFQNNGVVDDSQLPKDRFSAERLKGVDSTLKIQPAKLEDSAVYLCASSLELGLAGILNTQYFGPGTRLTVL.

The chain carries TRBV18 and TRBJ1-1, with D possibly being TRBD1 (5 bases). The CDR3 is 13 residues long. Germline values: CDR1 KGHSH, CDR2 LQKENI. Trimming shortened V by 3 bases and J by 5 bases, and 10 bases separated the two germline ends. The CDR3 bases are TGTGCCAGCTCACCGCCACGACAGACTGAAGCTTTCTTT. As protein: CASSPPRQTEAFF.

V usage is TRBV30 and J usage is TRBJ2-3; a possible D gene is TRBD2 (6 bases). This CDR3 spans 14 amino acids. Germline V lookup: CDR1 GTSNPN, CDR2 SVGIG (reference sequence). Here the CDR3 reads CAGGLTRVTDTQYF. CDR3 coding DNA: TGTGCGGGAGGACTAACGAGGGTCACAGATACGCAGTATTTT. The variable domain in full, with the rest retrieved from reference TRBV30 and TRBJ2-3, is SQTIHQWPATLVQPVGSPLSLECTVEGTSNPNLYWYRQAAGRGLQLLFYSVGIGQISSEVPQNLSASRPQDRQFILSSKKLLLSDSGFYLCAGGLTRVTDTQYFGPGTRLTVL.

The J gene is TRBJ2-5, the V gene TRBV24-1; TRBD2 aligns across 8 bases. The CDR3 has 17 residues. V shed 5 bases, J shed 4 bases, and the junction held 14 bases outside the gene matches. Germline CDR1 reads KGHDR; CDR2 reads SFDVKD. This CDR3 is CATSALGGSGMAETQYF. CDR3 sequence (DNA): TGTGCCACCAGTGCCCTGGGGGGTAGCGGGATGGCAGAGACCCAGTACTTC.

The rearrangement links TRBV5-1 to TRBJ2-5; TRBD1 might be the D (6 bases). Between the trimmed V and J ends, which lost 1 base and 1 base, there was a span of 11 bases. CDR1 SGHRS and CDR2 YFSETQ come from the germline V gene. CDR3 length: 15 residues. CDR3 in amino acids: CASSLNAQGQETQYF. The CDR3 nucleotides read TGCGCCAGCAGCTTGAATGCACAGGGCCAAGAGACCCAGTACTTC.

The CDR3 sequence: CASSYIWGPDEQFF. The CDR3 coding sequence is TGTGCCAGCAGCTACATTTGGGGGCCGGATGAGCAGTTCTTC. The chain joins TRBV11-3 to TRBJ2-1, with a tentative D call TRBD1 (6 bases). The length of the CDR3 is 14 residues. V was trimmed by 4 bases and J by 8 bases, leaving 15 bases between them. Germline assignment: CDR1 SGHNT and CDR2 YENEEA. The complete variable domain, with remaining parts taken from reference TRBV11-3 and TRBJ2-1, reads EAGVVQSPRYKIIEKKQPVAFWCNPISGHNTLYWYLQNLGQGPELLIRYENEEAVDDSQLPKDRFSAERLKGVDSTLKIQPAELGDSAVYLCASSYIWGPDEQFFGPGTRLTVL.

The chain uses TRBV24-1 and TRBJ2-3; 7 nucleotides agree with TRBD1. Germline lookup yields CDR1 KGHDR and CDR2 SFDVKD. The V and J ends lost 9 bases and 2 bases, in that order; junction bases with no gene match: 4. This CDR3 has 13 amino acids. The CDR3 region is CATGDSNTDTQYF. The CDR3 DNA reads TGTGCCACCGGGGACAGTAACACAGATACGCAGTATTTT.